The next 18 T cell receptor beta chains were all read from a single sample in a study of identical twins (dated by TCRdb to about 2016). Library generation was performed with 5' RACE. TCRdb names Illumina HiSeq 2000 as the instrument used. TCRdb itself trimmed the public reads at Q25 with fastp, ran MiXCR and retained productive beta chains. Entries are consolidated by CDR3 protein sequence, retaining the most common genes and DNA. Counted in this sample were some 900,000 distinct CDR3 sequences; around 12% of them appeared once. The ten largest account for about 1.6% of the sample. This sample also appeared in a second study, on yellow fever vaccine responses in identical twins.

The material sequenced was PBMCs. The receptors shown here come from a woman aged 18 to 35 in good health.

The CDR3 loop is CASDYRWTLAGTDTQYF. For the CDR3, the DNA is TGTGCCAGTGACTACAGATGGACCCTAGCTGGCACAGATACGCAGTATTTT. V is TRBV2 and J is TRBJ2-3, with a tentative D call TRBD2 (5 bases). The germline CDR1 and CDR2 sequences are SNHLY and FYNNEI. This CDR3 contains 17 residues. Trimming took 9 bases from V and 1 from J, leaving 23 bases between them. Drawing the rest from reference TRBV2 and TRBJ2-3, the complete variable domain is EPEVTQTPSHQVTQMGQEVILRCVPISNHLYFYWYRQILGQKVEFLVSFYNNEISEKSEIFDDQFSVERPDGSNFTLKIRSTKLEDSAMYFCASDYRWTLAGTDTQYFGPGTRLTVL.

This clonotype was observed a few times. The chain couples TRBV11-1 to TRBJ2-1; 11 bases agree with TRBD2. This CDR3 has 18 amino acids. J gave up 0 bases and V 3 bases, and 7 bases lay outside the gene matches. Germline CDR1 reads SGHAT; CDR2 reads FQDESV (reference sequence). The CDR3 DNA reads as TGTGCCAGCAGCTTCCTTAGCGGGAGGGGCCGCTCCTACAATGAGCAGTTCTTC. It codes for CASSFLSGRGRSYNEQFF.

The rearrangement links TRBV10-3 to TRBJ1-2; tentatively, D is TRBD1 (6 bases). The CDR3 covers 15 residues. Trimming left V 2 bases short and J 3 bases short, with 13 bases between. Germline V gene sequence: CDR1 ENHRY, CDR2 SYGVKD. The CDR3 loop reads CAISETLGADYGYTF. The CDR3 DNA reads TGTGCCATCAGTGAGACCTTGGGGGCGGACTATGGCTACACCTTC.

J is TRBJ1-2 and V is TRBV29-1; a possible D gene is TRBD1 (6 bases). In germline, CDR1 is SQVTM, CDR2 ANQGSEA. The CDR3 runs 12 residues. The V end lost 5 bases, the J end lost 2 bases, and 9 bases lay between the germline ends. CDR3 in DNA: TGCAGCGTTACAGGGCGAAACTATGGCTACACCTTC. Translated, it gives CSVTGRNYGYTF.

This clonotype has a handful of counts. The V gene is TRBV12-3 or TRBV12-4, the J gene TRBJ2-3; maybe TRBD2 (6 bases). This CDR3 is 13 amino acids long. Trimming stripped 2 bases from V and 11 bases from J, with 14 bases between. This CDR3 is CASSLFGGSGQYF. The CDR3 DNA is TGTGCCAGCAGTTTATTCGGGGGTAGTGGGCAGTATTTT.

The table lists this clonotype with a few counts. V gene TRBV5-6 combines with J gene TRBJ1-5; TRBD1 might be the D (6 bases). Germline V gene sequence: CDR1 SGHDT, CDR2 YYEEEE. V lost 0 bases, J lost 4 bases, and 14 bases lay in between. The CDR3 runs 16 residues. CDR3 DNA sequence: TGTGCCAGCAGCTTGGCGGGGGCGACTATGAATCAGCCCCAGCATTTT. Encoded protein: CASSLAGATMNQPQHF.

A few counts support this clonotype. The genes are TRBV5-1 and TRBJ1-2, with 9 nucleotides matching TRBD1. This CDR3 spans 14 amino acids. V lost 3 bases to trimming and J lost 4 bases; unmatched junction nucleotides: 4. Germline values: CDR1 SGHRS, CDR2 YFSETQ. CDR3 coding DNA: TGCGCCAGCAGCTGGACAGGGGATTCCTATGGCTACACCTTC. It yields the protein CASSWTGDSYGYTF.

At least ten counts were recorded for this clonotype. V gene TRBV5-1 combines with J gene TRBJ1-1; a possible D gene is TRBD1 (5 bases). CDR1 is SGHRS and CDR2 is YFSETQ in the germline V gene. V gave up 3 bases and J gave up 0 bases, with 15 bases separating them. The CDR3 runs to 16 residues. CDR3 amino acids: CASSYGTPKLNTEAFF. CDR3 DNA: TGCGCCAGCAGCTACGGGACGCCAAAGTTGAACACTGAAGCTTTCTTT.

The gene calls are TRBV5-4 and TRBJ2-1, with 16 positions matching TRBD2. This CDR3 is built from 18 residues. Germline V CDR1 and CDR2: SGHNT, YYREEE (reference sequence). After removal of 5 bases from V and 4 bases from J, the junction contained 9 bases not matched to a gene. CDR3 DNA: TGTGCCAGCAGTTCCGGGACTAGCGGGAGGGATGTGTACAATGAGCAGTTCTTC. Its translation: CASSSGTSGRDVYNEQFF.

The rearrangement uses TRBV18 and TRBJ2-7, with D perhaps matching TRBD2 (6 bases). The ends were cut back, 2 bases at V and 0 bases at J, with 11 bases in the middle. This CDR3 contains 15 residues. From germline, CDR1 is KGHSH and CDR2 LQKENI. CDR3 region: CASSPSGGASYEQYF. The CDR3 region has the DNA TGTGCCAGCTCACCATCAGGAGGGGCCTCCTACGAGCAGTACTTC.

This clonotype has just a few counts. The rearrangement uses TRBV6-6 and TRBJ1-1, with D unresolved. The CDR3 has 12 amino acids. V was clipped by 6 bases and J by 11 bases, with 16 bases between them. The germline V gene has CDR1 MNHNY and CDR2 SVGAGI (reference sequence). The CDR3 region is CASSLDTYRAFF. Written as DNA, the CDR3 is TGTGCCAGCAGCCTCGACACTTACCGCGCTTTCTTT.

The CDR3: CASSLGPSDVQEKLFF. The CDR3 DNA follows: TGTGCCAGCAGCTTAGGCCCGAGCGACGTTCAAGAAAAACTGTTTTTT. The J gene is TRBJ1-4, the V gene TRBV13; D gene unclear. The germline V gene has CDR1 PRHDT and CDR2 FYEKMQ (reference sequence). Deletions cut 0 bases from V and 8 bases from J, with 16 bases between. The CDR3 is 16 amino acids.

CDR3 bases: TGTGCCAGCAAAGACGGTTACACTGAAGCTTTCTTT. Its translation: CASKDGYTEAFF. The genes are TRBV12-3 or TRBV12-4 and TRBJ1-1; D remains unclear. The CDR3 is 12 amino acids. Trimming took off 7 bases at V and 3 bases at J, with 9 bases between the two ends.

This clonotype has just a few counts. This chain connects TRBV19 to TRBJ1-1, with D unresolved. Trimming removed 3 bases from V and 1 base from J, with 6 bases in between. The CDR3 has 13 residues. Looked up from germline, CDR1 is LNHDA and CDR2 is SQIVND (reference sequence). CDR3 DNA: TGTGCCAGTAGTATTGAAGGGAACACTGAAGCTTTCTTT. Residues: CASSIEGNTEAFF.

This clonotype was counted between two and nine times. This chain joins TRBV7-2 and TRBJ2-5; a possible D gene is TRBD2 (6 bases). The germline gives CDR1 SGHTA, CDR2 FQGNSA. The V end lost 3 bases, the J end lost 7 bases, and 15 bases lay between the germline ends. This CDR3 has 14 amino acids. The CDR3 region has the DNA TGTGCCAGCAGCTTCTCTCCGGGAGAAGGGACCCAGTACTTC. Residues: CASSFSPGEGTQYF.

This clonotype was seen a few times. V usage is TRBV12-3 or TRBV12-4 and J usage is TRBJ2-4, with TRBD2 as a possible D gene (6 bases). The CDR3 loop spans 15 amino acids. Between the trimmed V and J ends, which lost 5 bases and 6 bases, there was a span of 17 bases. The CDR3 reads CASSHTGTRGNIQYF. The CDR3 region has the DNA TGTGCCAGCAGTCACACGGGGACTCGAGGAAACATTCAGTACTTC.

This clonotype was recorded at least ten times. This CDR3 reads CASSLAGLDTQYF. The CDR3 nucleotides read TGTGCCAGCAGTTTAGCGGGACTAGATACGCAGTATTTT. This sequence joins TRBV12-3 or TRBV12-4 and TRBJ2-3, with D possibly TRBD2 on 6 matching bases. The CDR3 covers 13 residues. V shed 0 bases and J shed 5 bases, with 6 bases lying between them.

The CDR3 spells CASSRADGANVLTF. CDR3 nucleotides: TGTGCCAGCAGTAGGGCGGATGGGGCCAACGTCCTGACTTTC. This rearrangement joins TRBV18 to TRBJ2-6, with no clear D. Germline values: CDR1 KGHSH, CDR2 LQKENI. This CDR3 is built from 14 residues. V was pared by 8 bases and J by 3 bases, with 11 bases between.